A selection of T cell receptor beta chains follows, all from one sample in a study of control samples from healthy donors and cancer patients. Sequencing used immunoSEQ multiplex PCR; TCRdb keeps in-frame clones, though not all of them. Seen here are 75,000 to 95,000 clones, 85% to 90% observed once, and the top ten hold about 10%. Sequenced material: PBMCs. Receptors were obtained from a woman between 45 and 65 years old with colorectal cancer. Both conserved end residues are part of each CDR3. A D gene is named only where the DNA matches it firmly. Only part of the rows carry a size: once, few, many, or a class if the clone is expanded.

CDR3aa: CASSGGVNTEAFF
CDR3nt: TGTGCCAGCTCGGGAGGGGTAAACACTGAAGCTTTCTTT
abundance: .
d_gene: .
v_gene: TRBV7-3
j_gene: TRBJ1-1

CDR3aa: CASSYAGGSTDTQYF
CDR3nt: TGTGCCAGCAGTTACGCGGGGGGTAGCACAGATACGCAGTATTTT
abundance: .
d_gene: TRBD2
v_gene: TRBV6-5
j_gene: TRBJ2-3

CDR3aa: CACRNRVYNEQFF
CDR3nt: TGTGCCTGCCGGAACAGGGTCTACAATGAGCAGTTCTTC
abundance: .
d_gene: .
v_gene: TRBV2
j_gene: TRBJ2-1

CDR3aa: CAFTGDFSNQPQHF
CDR3nt: TGTGCCTTTACAGGGGATTTTAGCAATCAGCCCCAGCATTTT
abundance: .
d_gene: TRBD1
v_gene: TRBV30
j_gene: TRBJ1-5

CDR3aa: CASSLVSQGLDTQYF
CDR3nt: TGTGCCAGCAGCTTAGTTAGTCAGGGGTTAGATACGCAGTATTTT
abundance: .
d_gene: .
v_gene: TRBV7-2
j_gene: TRBJ2-3

CDR3aa: CASQGNTGELFF
CDR3nt: TGTGCCAGCCAAGGGAACACCGGGGAGCTGTTTTTT
abundance: .
d_gene: .
v_gene: TRBV6-5
j_gene: TRBJ2-2

CDR3aa: CASSPLATGGDEKLFF
CDR3nt: TGTGCCAGCTCACCATTGGCGACAGGGGGTGACGAAAAACTGTTTTTT
abundance: .
d_gene: TRBD1
v_gene: TRBV18
j_gene: TRBJ1-4

CDR3aa: CASSQQGLSYGYTF
CDR3nt: TGTGCCAGCAGCCAACAGGGATTGAGCTATGGCTACACCTTC
abundance: .
d_gene: .
v_gene: TRBV7-9
j_gene: TRBJ1-2

CDR3aa: CASSWAALNTEAFF
CDR3nt: TGTGCCAGCAGCTGGGCAGCGTTGAACACTGAAGCTTTCTTT
abundance: once
d_gene: .
v_gene: TRBV7-9
j_gene: TRBJ1-1

CDR3aa: CASSLGTGRGQPQHF
CDR3nt: TGTGCCAGCAGCTTGGGGACAGGGAGGGGTCAGCCCCAGCATTTT
abundance: .
d_gene: TRBD1
v_gene: TRBV7-6
j_gene: TRBJ1-5

CDR3aa: CASSFREGSRSPLHF
CDR3nt: TGCGCCAGCAGCTTTAGGGAGGGATCCCGATCACCCCTCCACTTT
abundance: .
d_gene: .
v_gene: TRBV5-1
j_gene: TRBJ1-6

CDR3aa: CASSPGGQIGYTF
CDR3nt: TGTGCCAGCTCTCCGGGGGGGCAAATTGGCTACACCTTC
abundance: .
d_gene: .
v_gene: TRBV18
j_gene: TRBJ1-2

CDR3aa: CASSYSTVNEKLFF
CDR3nt: TGTGCCAGCAGTTACTCGACCGTTAATGAAAAACTGTTTTTT
abundance: .
d_gene: .
v_gene: TRBV6-6
j_gene: TRBJ1-4

CDR3aa: CASSENRVGFNSPLHF
CDR3nt: TGTGCCAGCAGCGAGAACAGGGTAGGCTTCAATTCACCCCTCCACTTT
abundance: .
d_gene: .
v_gene: TRBV2
j_gene: TRBJ1-6

CDR3aa: CATSDEVWWDTQYF
CDR3nt: TGTGCCACCAGTGATGAGGTTTGGTGGGATACGCAGTATTTT
abundance: .
d_gene: .
v_gene: TRBV24-1
j_gene: TRBJ2-3

CDR3aa: CASAAGVSGNTIYF
CDR3nt: TGCGCCAGCGCGGCGGGAGTCTCTGGAAACACCATATATTTT
abundance: once
d_gene: .
v_gene: TRBV5-1
j_gene: TRBJ1-3

CDR3aa: CATSGGNRGADTQYF
CDR3nt: TGTGCCACCAGTGGGGGGAACAGGGGAGCAGATACGCAGTATTTT
abundance: .
d_gene: TRBD1
v_gene: TRBV24-1
j_gene: TRBJ2-3

CDR3aa: CATSDRGSGWNGYTF
CDR3nt: TGTGCCACCAGTGACAGAGGATCGGGGTGGAATGGCTACACCTTC
abundance: .
d_gene: .
v_gene: TRBV24-1
j_gene: TRBJ1-2

CDR3aa: CASSNVNSPLHF
CDR3nt: TGTGCCAGTAGTAACGTGAATTCACCCCTCCACTTT
abundance: .
d_gene: .
v_gene: TRBV19
j_gene: TRBJ1-6

CDR3aa: CASSYDRFRAQHF
CDR3nt: TGTGCCAGCAGTTATGATAGGTTTAGGGCCCAGCATTTT
abundance: .
d_gene: .
v_gene: TRBV6-5
j_gene: TRBJ1-5

CDR3aa: CATSGQGSYGYTF
CDR3nt: TGTGCCACCAGTGGTCAGGGGTCGTATGGCTACACCTTC
abundance: .
d_gene: .
v_gene: TRBV24-1
j_gene: TRBJ1-2

CDR3aa: CASSTPGGTGGAGTF
CDR3nt: TGTGCCAGTAGTACCCCCGGCGGCACAGGGGGCGCGGGCACCTTC
abundance: .
d_gene: TRBD1
v_gene: TRBV19
j_gene: TRBJ1-2

CDR3aa: CASSRREGGEKLFF
CDR3nt: TGTGCCAGTAGCAGAAGGGAAGGTGGGGAAAAACTGTTTTTT
abundance: .
d_gene: .
v_gene: TRBV19
j_gene: TRBJ1-4

CDR3aa: CASRTVNTGELFF
CDR3nt: TGTGCCAGCAGGACAGTAAACACCGGGGAGCTGTTTTTT
abundance: .
d_gene: .
v_gene: TRBV19
j_gene: TRBJ2-2

CDR3aa: CASSLDRGLNSPLHF
CDR3nt: TGTGCCAGCAGCCTCGACAGGGGGTTGAATTCACCCCTCCACTTT
abundance: .
d_gene: TRBD1
v_gene: TRBV7-2
j_gene: TRBJ1-6

CDR3aa: CASSQDRGQPQHF
CDR3nt: TGTGCCAGCAGCCAAGACAGAGGTCAGCCCCAGCATTTT
abundance: few
d_gene: .
v_gene: TRBV3-1/TRBV3-2
j_gene: TRBJ1-5